This T cell receptor beta chain was recorded in a study of T cells of healthy individuals. In TCRdb, the 5' RACE reads were re-called with MiXCR into one record per CDR3 protein. The sample includes about 53,000 distinct CDR3 sequences, about 15% of them seen just once. From germline, CDR1 is DFQATT and CDR2 SNEGSKA (reference sequence). The CDR3 spans 15 residues. The V and J ends lost 7 bases and 7 bases, in that order; junction bases with no gene match: 13. This clonotype came up a few times. The receptor was derived from a human donor in good health. This chain connects TRBV20-1 to TRBJ1-4, with 9 bases that match TRBD1. CDR3 in DNA: TGCAGTGTCCCCTTGCCGGGACAGGGACGTGAAAAACTGTTTTTT. It yields the protein CSVPLPGQGREKLFF.